The entry that follows covers one TCR beta chain sequence. What it binds is not known. The data were taken from a study of T cell repertoires in cytomegalovirus infection. About the study: As its CMV epitopes, the study selected recently identified HLA-C-restricted and well-studied HLA-B-restricted targets. CMV infection together with matching HLA type was indicated by public TCR beta signatures.

Germline values: CDR1 MDHEN, CDR2 SYDVKM. The CDR3 length is 11 residues. Trimming took 10 bases from V and 6 from J; bases not matched to a gene: 2. Whole-study results and caveats: HLA-C-restricted CMV clonotypes gave the most frequent clonotype in two of eight donors. Summed frequency of shared TCR beta families picked out CMV carriers who also had the relevant HLA.

TCRdb independently ran MiXCR on the reads; one entry per CDR3 protein. The profile shows roughly 570,000 distinct CDR3 sequences, almost 40% of them singletons. The TCR comes from a human donor in good health (CMV status not recorded). Some clones in this sample may be carry-over from other donors' samples. V usage is TRBV28 and J usage is TRBJ2-1, with 8 positions matching TRBD1. The sequenced sample was cultured PBMCs, obtained from culture after CMV antigen stimulation. Written as DNA, the CDR3 is TGTGCCATAACAGGGGGCAATGAGCAGTTCTTC. This translates into CAITGGNEQFF.